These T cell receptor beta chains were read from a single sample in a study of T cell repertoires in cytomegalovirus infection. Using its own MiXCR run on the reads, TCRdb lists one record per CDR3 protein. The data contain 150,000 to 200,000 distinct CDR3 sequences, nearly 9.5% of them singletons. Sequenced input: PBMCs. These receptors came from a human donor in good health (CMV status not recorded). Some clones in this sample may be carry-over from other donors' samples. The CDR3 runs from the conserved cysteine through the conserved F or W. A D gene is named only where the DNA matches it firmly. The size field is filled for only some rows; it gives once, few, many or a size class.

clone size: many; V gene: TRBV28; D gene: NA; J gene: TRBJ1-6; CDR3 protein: CAGKSRGGSPLHF; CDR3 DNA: TGTGCCGGAAAAAGCAGGGGCGGGTCACCCCTCCACTTT
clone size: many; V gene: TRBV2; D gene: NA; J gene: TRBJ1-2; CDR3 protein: CASRDGSGTYGYTF; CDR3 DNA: TGTGCCAGCAGGGACGGATCCGGTACTTATGGCTACACCTTC
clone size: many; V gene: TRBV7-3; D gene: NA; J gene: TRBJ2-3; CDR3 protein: CASSPGTVPHTQYF; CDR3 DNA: TGTGCCAGCAGCCCGGGGACCGTGCCACATACGCAGTATTTT
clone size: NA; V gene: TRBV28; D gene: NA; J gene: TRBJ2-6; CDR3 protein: CASSLLGPGANVLTF; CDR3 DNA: TGTGCCAGCAGTTTACTCGGGCCTGGGGCCAACGTCCTGACTTTC
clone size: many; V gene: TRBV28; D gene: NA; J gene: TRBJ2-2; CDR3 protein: CASSLSVITRERYTGELFF; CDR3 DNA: TGTGCCAGCAGTTTATCGGTTATCACCCGGGAGCGGTACACCGGGGAGCTGTTTTTT
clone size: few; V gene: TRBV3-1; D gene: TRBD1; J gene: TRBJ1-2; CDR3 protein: CASSYGQTGVGGYTF; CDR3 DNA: TGTGCCAGCAGCTACGGACAGACAGGGGTCGGTGGCTACACCTTC
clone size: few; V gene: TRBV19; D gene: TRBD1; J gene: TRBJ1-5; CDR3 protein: CASRTGNQPQHF; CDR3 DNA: TGTGCCAGTCGGACAGGGAATCAGCCCCAGCATTTT
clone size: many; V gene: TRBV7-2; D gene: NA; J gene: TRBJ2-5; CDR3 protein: CASSPGPQETQYF; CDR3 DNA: TGTGCCAGCAGCCCCGGGCCTCAAGAGACCCAGTACTTC
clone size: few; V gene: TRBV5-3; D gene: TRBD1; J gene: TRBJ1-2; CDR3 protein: CASNVGQEPGVYGYTF; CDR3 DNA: TGTGCCAGCAACGTGGGACAGGAACCCGGGGTCTATGGCTACACCTTC
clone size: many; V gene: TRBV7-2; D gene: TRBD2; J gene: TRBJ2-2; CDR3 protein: CASSLNGRVNTGELFF; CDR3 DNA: TGTGCCAGCAGCTTAAATGGGAGGGTGAACACCGGGGAGCTGTTTTTT
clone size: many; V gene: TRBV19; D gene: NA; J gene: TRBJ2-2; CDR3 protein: CATTSGSSNTGELFF; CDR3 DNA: TGTGCCACCACAAGCGGATCCTCGAACACCGGGGAGCTGTTTTTT
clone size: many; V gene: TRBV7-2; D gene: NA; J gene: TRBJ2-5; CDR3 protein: CASSSPGGVETQYF; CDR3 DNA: TGTGCCAGCAGCTCCCCTGGAGGGGTGGAGACCCAGTACTTC
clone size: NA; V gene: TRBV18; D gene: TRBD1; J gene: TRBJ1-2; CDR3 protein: CASSQEQGLSGYTF; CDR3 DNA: TGTGCCAGCTCTCAGGAACAGGGGTTGAGTGGCTACACCTTC
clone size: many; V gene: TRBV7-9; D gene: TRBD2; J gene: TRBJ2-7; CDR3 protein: CASSSATSANSYEQYF; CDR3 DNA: TGTGCCAGCAGCTCCGCGACTAGCGCCAACTCCTACGAGCAGTACTTC
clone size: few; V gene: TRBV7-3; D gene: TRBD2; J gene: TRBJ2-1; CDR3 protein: CASSSRGGVTSVNEQFF; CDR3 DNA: TGTGCCAGCAGCTCCCGAGGAGGGGTGACTAGCGTTAATGAGCAGTTCTTC
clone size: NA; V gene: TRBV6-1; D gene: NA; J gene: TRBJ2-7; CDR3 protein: CASRDIDEQYF; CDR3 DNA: TGTGCCAGCCGGGACATCGACGAGCAGTACTTC
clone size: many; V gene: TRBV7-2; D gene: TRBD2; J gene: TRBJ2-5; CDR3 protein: CASSLRSAGGGWTQYF; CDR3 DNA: TGTGCCAGCAGCTTACGTTCGGCGGGGGGGGGGTGGACCCAGTACTTC
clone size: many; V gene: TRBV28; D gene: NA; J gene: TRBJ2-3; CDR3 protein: CASSPTDTQYF; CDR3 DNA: TGTGCCAGCAGTCCCACAGATACGCAGTATTTT
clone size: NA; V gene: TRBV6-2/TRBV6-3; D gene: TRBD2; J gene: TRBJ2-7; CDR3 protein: CASTNKYAVAGTIPLEQYF; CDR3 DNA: TGTGCCAGCACCAACAAGTATGCGGTTGCCGGGACTATCCCCCTGGAGCAGTACTTC
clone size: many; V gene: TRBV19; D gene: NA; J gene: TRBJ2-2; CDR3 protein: CASSIDTGQTGELFF; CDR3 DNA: TGTGCCAGTAGTATAGATACAGGACAGACCGGGGAGCTGTTTTTT
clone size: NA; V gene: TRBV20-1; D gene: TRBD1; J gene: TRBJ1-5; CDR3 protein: CSANRGGDQPQHF; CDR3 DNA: TGCAGTGCTAACAGGGGAGGGGATCAGCCCCAGCATTTT
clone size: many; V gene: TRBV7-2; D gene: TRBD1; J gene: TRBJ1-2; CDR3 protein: CASSSWGQGNYGYTF; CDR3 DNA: TGTGCCAGCAGCTCCTGGGGACAGGGGAACTATGGCTACACCTTC
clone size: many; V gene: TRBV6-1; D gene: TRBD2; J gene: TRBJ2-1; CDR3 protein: CASSEAPKRGGYNEQFF; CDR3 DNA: TGTGCCAGCAGTGAAGCACCCAAGCGGGGGGGGTACAATGAGCAGTTCTTC
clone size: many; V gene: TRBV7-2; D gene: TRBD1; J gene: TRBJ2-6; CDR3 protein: CASSAVGQGRVGGANVLTF; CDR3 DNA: TGTGCCAGCAGCGCCGTAGGACAGGGCAGGGTTGGGGGGGCCAACGTCCTGACTTTC
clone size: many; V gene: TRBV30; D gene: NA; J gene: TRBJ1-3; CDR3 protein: CAWSVGGSSGNTIYF; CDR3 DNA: TGTGCCTGGAGTGTTGGTGGGAGCTCTGGAAACACCATATATTTT
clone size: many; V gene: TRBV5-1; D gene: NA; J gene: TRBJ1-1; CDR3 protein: CASSLDGSGTEAFF; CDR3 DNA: TGCGCCAGCAGCTTGGACGGGTCGGGCACTGAAGCTTTCTTT
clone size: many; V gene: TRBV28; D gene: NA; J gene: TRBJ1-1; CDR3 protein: CASSLAGRIHTEAFF; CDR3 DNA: TGTGCCAGCAGTTTGGCGGGACGGATTCACACTGAAGCTTTCTTT
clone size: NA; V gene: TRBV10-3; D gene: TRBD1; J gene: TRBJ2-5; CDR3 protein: CAISPTGLEETQYF; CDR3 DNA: TGTGCCATCAGCCCGACAGGGTTAGAGGAGACCCAGTACTTC
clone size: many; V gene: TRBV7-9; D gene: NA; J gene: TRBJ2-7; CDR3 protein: CASSPNYEQYF; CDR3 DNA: TGTGCCAGCAGCCCAAACTACGAGCAGTACTTC
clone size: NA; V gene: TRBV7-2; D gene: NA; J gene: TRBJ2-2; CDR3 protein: CASSRGGVGAGELFF; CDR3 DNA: TGTGCCAGCAGCCGAGGGGGGGTAGGGGCCGGGGAGCTGTTTTTT